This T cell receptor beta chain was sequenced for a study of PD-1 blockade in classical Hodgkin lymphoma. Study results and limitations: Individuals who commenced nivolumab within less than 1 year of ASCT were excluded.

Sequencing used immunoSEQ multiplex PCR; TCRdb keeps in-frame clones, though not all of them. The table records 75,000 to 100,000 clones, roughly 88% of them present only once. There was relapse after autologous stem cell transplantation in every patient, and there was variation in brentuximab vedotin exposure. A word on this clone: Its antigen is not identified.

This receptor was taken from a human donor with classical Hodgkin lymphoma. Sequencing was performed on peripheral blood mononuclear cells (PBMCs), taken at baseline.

CDR3 DNA sequence: TGTGCCAGCAGCTTATATAATCTGGAGACCCAGTACTTC. Its protein is CASSLYNLETQYF. The V gene is TRBV11-1, the J gene TRBJ2-5; D is unclear. CDR1 SGHAT and CDR2 FQDESV come from the germline V gene (reference sequence). The V end lost 2 bases, the J end lost 5 bases, and 9 bases lay between the germline ends. The CDR3 spans 13 residues.